This T cell receptor beta chain derives from a study of blood T cell dynamics during melanoma immunotherapy. Germline-derived CDR1 and CDR2 are SGHVS and FNYEAQ. The CDR3 covers 14 residues. V shed 4 bases and J shed 4 bases, with 12 bases lying between them. Libraries were prepared by immunoSEQ multiplex PCR; TCRdb keeps only in-frame clonotypes and omits some of them. The sample records roughly 6,700 clones, 80% to 90% being singletons. The time point is: week 3, after first cycle of checkpoint inhibitor. Disease control meant complete response, partial response or stable disease at 12 weeks. Sequencing used blood, obtained from a patient treated with checkpoint blockade. This receptor was obtained from a human donor with melanoma. Some clones in this sample may be carry-over from other donors' samples. The V gene is TRBV7-6, the J gene TRBJ2-3, with D possibly being TRBD2 (6 bases). In DNA form, the CDR3 reads TGTGCCAGCAGCTCCGCGGGGTCCGCAGATACGCAGTATTTT. Translating gives CASSSAGSADTQYF.